Below are 20 T cell receptor beta chains sequenced from a single sample in a study of radiotherapy plus CTLA-4 blockade in lung cancer. Produced via immunoSEQ multiplex PCR; TCRdb's table is partial and in-frame only. The table records tens of thousands of clones, roughly 81% of them present only once. This sample comprised peripheral blood, obtained from a patient treated with radiotherapy plus ipilimumab. Receptors were obtained from a human donor with non-small cell lung cancer whose response to radiotherapy plus ipilimumab could not be evaluated.

The chain employs TRBV7-9 and TRBJ1-1; 7 bases agree with TRBD1. Trimming cost V 4 bases and J 12 bases; bases outside gene matches: 14. Germline CDR1 reads SEHNR; CDR2 reads FQNEAQ (reference sequence). CDR3 length: 14 amino acids. The CDR3 coding sequence is TGTGCCAGCAGCTCTCCCTCAAGACAGGGAAGGACTTTCTTT. It is translated as CASSSPSRQGRTFF.

J is TRBJ1-4 and V is TRBV28; 9 bases align to TRBD1. Losses at the gene ends were 10 bases for V and 4 bases for J; bases not matched to a gene: 7. The CDR3 contains 14 residues. Germline CDR1 reads MDHEN; CDR2 reads SYDVKM. DNA for the CDR3: TGTGCCATCGCCCGACAGGGGGTTAATGAAAAACTGTTTTTT. Translating gives CAIARQGVNEKLFF.

CDR3 sequence: CASRYTDTQYF. CDR3 DNA: TGTGCCAGCAGATACACAGATACGCAGTATTTT. The chain links TRBV28 to TRBJ2-3; D gene uncertain. CDR1 is MDHEN, CDR2 SYDVKM, per germline. V was clipped by 6 bases and J by 2 bases, with 3 bases between them. CDR3 length: 11 amino acids. Variable domain in full (rest from reference TRBV28 and TRBJ2-3): DVKVTQSSRYLVKRTGEKVFLECVQDMDHENMFWYRQDPGLGLRLIYFSYDVKMKEKGDIPEGYSVSREKKERFSLILESASTNQTSMYLCASRYTDTQYFGPGTRLTVL.

The V call is TRBV2, the J call TRBJ2-4; TRBD1 matches 7 bases. The ends lost 4 bases at V and 8 bases at J; junction bases unmatched: 8. Germline loops: CDR1 SNHLY, CDR2 FYNNEI. The CDR3 is 14 residues long. DNA for the CDR3: TGTGCCAGCAGTGTACAGGGGTTTGAGGACATTCAGTACTTC. It codes for CASSVQGFEDIQYF.

The chain recombines TRBV4-3 with TRBJ2-2; 9 bases match TRBD2. The V segment lost 4 bases and the J segment 0 bases; nucleotides outside the gene matches: 6. Looked up from germline, CDR1 is LGHNA and CDR2 is YSLEER. The CDR3 runs 17 residues. In DNA form, the CDR3 reads TGCGCCAGCAGCCGTTCACTAGCGGGTACGAACACCGGGGAGCTGTTTTTT. This sequence encodes CASSRSLAGTNTGELFF.

The chain is built from TRBV15 and TRBJ1-5, with D possibly being TRBD1 (5 bases). V gave up 3 bases and J gave up 0 bases, with 15 bases separating them. The CDR3 is 17 amino acids. From germline, CDR1 is LNHNV and CDR2 YYDKDF (reference sequence). This chain's CDR3 is CATSSAPVTASNQPQHF. The CDR3 coding sequence is TGTGCCACCAGCAGCGCACCCGTGACAGCTAGCAATCAGCCCCAGCATTTT.

The rearrangement joins TRBV7-2 to TRBJ2-5; D possibly corresponds to TRBD2 (5 bases). Germline loops: CDR1 SGHTA, CDR2 FQGNSA. The CDR3 runs to 13 residues. Trimming shortened V by 6 bases and J by 2 bases, and 10 bases separated the two germline ends. The chain's CDR3 is CASSFGLQETQYF. Written as DNA, the CDR3 is TGTGCCAGCAGTTTTGGACTTCAAGAGACCCAGTACTTC. Full variable domain (missing parts from reference TRBV7-2 and TRBJ2-5): GAGVSQSPSNKVTEKGKDVELRCDPISGHTALYWYRQSLGQGLEFLIYFQGNSAPDKSGLPSDRFSAERTGGSVSTLTIQRTQQEDSAVYLCASSFGLQETQYFGPGTRLLVL.

The chain couples TRBV5-8 to TRBJ2-7, with 15 bases matching TRBD2. The CDR3 covers 16 residues. Unmatched junction bases numbered 6, after V lost 2 bases and J lost 6 bases. Germline CDR1 SGHTS, CDR2 YDEGEE. This chain's CDR3 is CASSLSGTSGRSEQYF. CDR3 in DNA: TGTGCCAGCAGCTTATCCGGGACTAGCGGGAGGTCCGAGCAGTACTTC. The complete variable domain, with remaining parts taken from reference TRBV5-8 and TRBJ2-7, reads EAGVTQSPTHLIKTRGQQATLRCSPISGHTSVYWYQQALGLGLQFLLWYDEGEERNRGNFPPRFSGRQFPNYSSELNVNALELEDSALYLCASSLSGTSGRSEQYFGPGTRLTVT.

This clone has only a few counts. The rearrangement uses TRBV6-6 and TRBJ1-5, with 9 bases that match TRBD1. Looked up from germline, CDR1 is MNHNY and CDR2 is SVGAGI (reference sequence). V lost 5 bases, J lost 7 bases, and 6 bases stayed unmatched. CDR3 length: 14 amino acids. In DNA, the CDR3 is TGTGCCAGCAGTCCGGGACAGGGTTGGCAGCCCCAGCATTTT. Translating it yields CASSPGQGWQPQHF.

The chain couples TRBV5-1 to TRBJ1-1, with TRBD1 as a possible D gene (6 bases). V lost 4 bases to trimming and J lost 2 bases, with 15 bases between them. The CDR3 is 15 amino acids. Germline-derived CDR1 and CDR2 are SGHRS and YFSETQ. CDR3 nucleotide sequence: TGCGCCAGCAGCCCGACCCGGGACACAAACACTGAAGCTTTCTTT. Translation: CASSPTRDTNTEAFF. The full variable domain, in which reference TRBV5-1 and TRBJ1-1 provide the parts outside the CDR3, is KAGVTQTPRYLIKTRGQQVTLSCSPISGHRSVSWYQQTPGQGLQFLFEYFSETQRNKGNFPGRFSGRQFSNSRSEMNVSTLELGDSALYLCASSPTRDTNTEAFFGQGTRLTVV.

The genes are TRBV4-3 and TRBJ2-1, with D possibly being TRBD1 (5 bases). This CDR3 is 16 amino acids long. CDR1 and CDR2 (germline): LGHNA, YSLEER. V lost 0 bases and J lost 4, with 13 bases in between. The CDR3 sequence: CASSQEGPPLYNEQFF. The DNA of the CDR3 is TGCGCCAGCAGCCAAGAGGGGCCTCCCTTATACAATGAGCAGTTCTTC.

V gene TRBV7-9 combines with J gene TRBJ2-1; 9 bases map to TRBD2. The CDR3 runs to 15 residues. V was clipped by 5 bases and J by 9 bases; unmatched bases: 11. Per the germline V gene, CDR1 is SEHNR and CDR2 is FQNEAQ (reference sequence). In DNA form, the CDR3 reads TGTGCCAGCAGCCCTAGCGGGAATCCTCGGGGTGAGCAGTTCTTC. This sequence encodes CASSPSGNPRGEQFF.

The rearrangement links TRBV7-8 to TRBJ2-2; a weak D match, TRBD2 (6 bases). Germline V gene data show CDR1 as SGHVS and CDR2 as FQNEAQ. Trimming left V 2 bases short and J 4 bases short, with 11 bases between. The CDR3 contains 15 residues. The CDR3, as DNA: TGTGCCAGCAGCTTATGGCAGGGAGGCACCGGGGAGCTGTTTTTT. As protein: CASSLWQGGTGELFF.

J is TRBJ1-5 and V is TRBV28, with D tentatively TRBD1 (5 bases). The CDR3 totals 14 residues. Trimming shortened V by 7 bases and J by 3 bases, and 13 bases separated the two germline ends. Germline values: CDR1 MDHEN, CDR2 SYDVKM. The CDR3, as DNA: TGTGCCAGCATCGTAAAGGGGCACAATCAGCCCCAGCATTTT. Translated: CASIVKGHNQPQHF.

This chain uses TRBV7-9 with TRBJ2-5, with TRBD1 as a possible D gene (5 bases). The DNA matches TRBJ2-7 better at its end, which makes the J call doubtful. The CDR3 has 15 residues. CDR1 is SEHNR and CDR2 is FQNEAQ in the germline V gene (reference sequence). As DNA, the CDR3 is TGTGCCAGCAGCTCCTCAAGGGGTACGGTGTACGAGCAGTACTTC. Translating it yields CASSSSRGTVYEQYF.

The CDR3 nucleotides read TGTGCCAGCAGTTTCTTCGGGGTGGCCGATGAGCAGTTCTTC. Its protein is CASSFFGVADEQFF. The rearrangement joins TRBV7-9 to TRBJ2-1, with TRBD2 as a possible D gene (5 bases). V lost 6 bases, J lost 8 bases, and 17 bases lay in between. The length of the CDR3 is 14 residues. Germline-derived CDR1 and CDR2 are SEHNR and FQNEAQ (reference sequence).

V and J are TRBV29-1 and TRBJ1-4, with TRBD1 matching over 11 bases. V shed 3 bases and J 4 bases; nucleotides not matched to a gene: 10. Germline V lookup: CDR1 SQVTM, CDR2 ANQGSEA. The CDR3 covers 17 residues. The CDR3 loop is CSVESGTGGLGNEKLFF. Written as DNA, the CDR3 is TGCAGCGTTGAGTCGGGGACAGGGGGTCTTGGTAATGAAAAACTGTTTTTT.

The chain combines TRBV5-4 with TRBJ1-2, with D perhaps TRBD1 (6 bases). The V gene lost 1 base and the J gene lost 6 bases, with 13 bases spanning the gap. CDR3 length: 14 amino acids. CDR1 and CDR2 (germline): SGHNT, YYREEE (reference sequence). For the CDR3, the DNA is TGTGCCAGCAGCTTGAACAGGGCATATAATGGCTACACCTTC. It encodes CASSLNRAYNGYTF.

A single count supports this clone. The CDR3 DNA follows: TGTGCCAGCAGTTCGCCTGGGGGACAGAACAATGAGCAGTTCTTC. Residues: CASSSPGGQNNEQFF. The J gene is TRBJ2-1, the V gene TRBV28, with 7 bases fitting TRBD1. V shed 4 bases and J 5 bases; nucleotides not matched to a gene: 8. Per the germline V gene, CDR1 is MDHEN and CDR2 is SYDVKM. This CDR3 comprises 15 residues.

The V gene is TRBV6-5, the J gene TRBJ1-2, with no clear D. V lost 6 bases and J 7 bases, leaving 18 bases between the germline ends. Germline loops: CDR1 MNHEY, CDR2 SVGAGI. CDR3 size: 14 residues. The CDR3 spells CASRPSGVRGGYTF. In DNA form, the CDR3 reads TGTGCCAGCAGACCCTCCGGAGTCCGGGGTGGCTACACCTTC.